What follows are 23 T cell receptor beta chains derived from one specimen sequenced in a study of blood T cell repertoires in COVID-19. The table came from immunoSEQ multiplex PCR; TCRdb's copy has only in-frame clones and leaves some out. The sample holds about 55,000 clones, approximately 85% seen once. Sequenced input: peripheral blood. These receptors originate from a human donor in a cohort sampled during active COVID-19.

This clone was counted a few times. The chain uses TRBV5-4 and TRBJ2-2; 9 positions match TRBD2. Germline V gene data show CDR1 as SGHNT and CDR2 as YYREEE (reference sequence). V shed 4 bases, J shed 5 bases, and the junction held 6 bases outside the gene matches. This CDR3 spans 15 amino acids. Here the CDR3 reads CASSIAGVGTGELFF. In DNA, the CDR3 is TGTGCCAGCAGCATAGCGGGAGTTGGGACCGGGGAGCTGTTTTTT.

The gene calls are TRBV3-1 (or the pseudogene TRBV3-2) and TRBJ1-6; TRBD1 matches 7 bases. Per the germline V gene, CDR1 is LGHDT and CDR2 is YNNKEL (reference sequence). The V gene end was trimmed by 1 base and the J gene end by 4 bases; junction bases not matched to a gene: 1. The CDR3 totals 15 residues. CDR3 sequence (DNA): TGTGCCAGCAGCCAAGGACAGGGTTATAATTCACCCCTCCACTTT. Translating it yields CASSQGQGYNSPLHF.

J is TRBJ2-5 and V is TRBV9; 8 bases map to TRBD2. CDR1 and CDR2 (germline): SGDLS, YYNGEE. CDR3 length equals 17 residues. V was clipped by 0 bases and J by 2 bases; unmatched bases: 9. The CDR3 DNA is TGTGCCAGCAGCGTAGGTGATAGCGGGATAGAACAAGAGACCCAGTACTTC. This translates into CASSVGDSGIEQETQYF.

The chain couples TRBV7-3 to TRBJ2-1, with D perhaps matching TRBD1 (6 bases). This CDR3 is 13 amino acids long. CDR1 is SGHTA and CDR2 is FQGTGA in the germline V gene. Trimming pared 1 base from V and 7 bases from J, leaving 8 bases between. CDR3 loop: CASSLSRGNEQFF. DNA for the CDR3: TGTGCCAGCAGCTTAAGCAGGGGAAATGAGCAGTTCTTC.

The chain couples TRBV7-9 to TRBJ2-4; D may be TRBD2 (5 bases). From germline, CDR1 is SEHNR and CDR2 FQNEAQ (reference sequence). V lost 1 base and J 0 bases, leaving 13 bases between the germline ends. The CDR3 totals 17 residues. CDR3 sequence: CASSLGSGGIAKNIQYF. CDR3 sequence (DNA): TGTGCCAGCAGCTTAGGGAGCGGTGGGATAGCCAAAAACATTCAGTACTTC.

The V gene is TRBV2, the J gene TRBJ1-1, with a tentative D call TRBD1 (5 bases). The V end lost 5 bases, the J end lost 1 base, and 8 bases lay between the germline ends. CDR3 size: 13 residues. Germline loops: CDR1 SNHLY, CDR2 FYNNEI. The CDR3 region is CASSRQWNTEAFF. CDR3 DNA sequence: TGTGCCAGCAGTCGACAGTGGAACACTGAAGCTTTCTTT.

The chain joins TRBV5-1 to TRBJ2-1, with a tentative D call TRBD2 (5 bases). CDR3 size: 17 residues. Germline V gene data show CDR1 as SGHRS and CDR2 as YFSETQ. The V gene lost 3 bases and the J gene lost 0 bases, with 16 bases spanning the gap. CDR3 sequence: CASSSLGISRSYNEQFF. The CDR3 DNA reads TGCGCCAGCAGCTCCCTCGGGATCTCACGCTCCTACAATGAGCAGTTCTTC.

V and J are TRBV6-6 and TRBJ1-1; D call uncertain. CDR1 is MNHNY and CDR2 is SVGAGI in the germline V gene (reference sequence). V was clipped by 6 bases and J by 1 base, with 9 bases between them. There are 13 residues in the CDR3. The CDR3 DNA reads TGTGCCAGCAGGCCCACAGAGAACACTGAAGCTTTCTTT. Its protein is CASRPTENTEAFF.

The CDR3 region has the DNA TGTGCCAGCAGCCAAGGGACTAGCGGTTCCCAAGAGACCCAGTACTTC. It translates to CASSQGTSGSQETQYF. V usage is TRBV4-2 and J usage is TRBJ2-5, with 10 bases that match TRBD2. Germline values: CDR1 LGHNA, CDR2 YNFKEQ. The CDR3 is 16 amino acids. V shed 1 base, J shed 1 base, and the junction held 3 bases outside the gene matches.

The rearrangement links TRBV10-1 to TRBJ2-7; D not resolved. Per germline, CDR1 WNHNN and CDR2 SYGVQD (reference sequence). V was cut by 3 bases and J by 5 bases, with 8 bases left in between. This CDR3 is built from 12 residues. In DNA, the CDR3 is TGCGCCAGCAGTGAAGGCAGCGACGAGCAGTACTTC. Its translation is CASSEGSDEQYF.

J is TRBJ1-1 and V is TRBV6-5; 9 bases fit TRBD1. This CDR3 has 15 amino acids. J was trimmed by 6 bases and V by 5 bases; bases with no gene match: 10. Germline V gene sequence: CDR1 MNHEY, CDR2 SVGAGI. The CDR3: CASSSGGQGASEAFF. The CDR3 DNA sequence: TGTGCCAGCAGTAGTGGGGGACAGGGTGCGTCTGAAGCTTTCTTT.

V is TRBV14 and J is TRBJ2-2; 8 bases are a match to TRBD2. The CDR3 runs to 16 residues. The germline V gene encodes CDR1 SGHDN and CDR2 FVKESK. Trimming at V came to 2 bases and at J to 1 base, leaving 3 bases not matched to a gene. The CDR3 is CASSQRRGVNTGELFF. CDR3 sequence (DNA): TGTGCCAGCAGCCAAAGGCGGGGGGTGAACACCGGGGAGCTGTTTTTT.

V is TRBV9 and J is TRBJ2-5; 11 bases are a match to TRBD2. Unmatched junction bases numbered 5, after V lost 0 bases and J lost 4 bases. Germline V gives CDR1 SGDLS, CDR2 YYNGEE. This CDR3 is built from 16 residues. In nucleotides, the CDR3 is TGTGCCAGCAGCGTAGCTCCTAGCGGGGGGACAGAGACCCAGTACTTC. Amino acid sequence: CASSVAPSGGTETQYF.

This chain links TRBV6-1 with TRBJ2-6; 8 nucleotides match TRBD1. Trimming removed 2 bases from V and 1 base from J; junction bases left unmatched: 7. Germline-derived CDR1 and CDR2 are MNHNS and SASEGT. The CDR3 consists of 18 residues. The CDR3 nucleotides are TGTGCCAGCAGTGAATTTGGACAGGGTTCTTCTGGGGCCAACGTCCTGACTTTC. It yields the protein CASSEFGQGSSGANVLTF.

V usage is TRBV5-8 and J usage is TRBJ1-6, with a tentative D call TRBD1 (6 bases). The CDR3 consists of 15 residues. Germline lookup yields CDR1 SGHTS and CDR2 YDEGEE. V was pared by 4 bases and J by 6 bases, with 14 bases between. The CDR3 here is CASSGGGHRNSPLHF. CDR3 bases: TGTGCCAGCAGCGGGGGGGGACATCGTAATTCACCCCTCCACTTT.

The V gene is TRBV5-1, the J gene TRBJ2-5; 10 bases line up with TRBD2. Germline V lookup: CDR1 SGHRS, CDR2 YFSETQ. This CDR3 has 15 amino acids. V trimming: 3 bases; J trimming: 0 bases; junction bases outside the gene matches: 2. In DNA, the CDR3 is TGCGCCAGCAGCTCTAGCGGGGGTAACCAAGAGACCCAGTACTTC. Translating gives CASSSSGGNQETQYF.

The chain uses TRBV19 and TRBJ1-1; D is possibly TRBD1 (6 bases). This CDR3 spans 14 amino acids. V was pared by 5 bases and J by 3 bases, with 13 bases between. Germline loops: CDR1 LNHDA, CDR2 SQIVND (reference sequence). In nucleotides, the CDR3 is TGTGCCAGTAGTTACGGGGGGGCCGACACTGAAGCTTTCTTT. Translating it yields CASSYGGADTEAFF. The full variable domain, rest sourced from reference TRBV19 and TRBJ1-1, is DGGITQSPKYLFRKEGQNVTLSCEQNLNHDAMYWYRQDPGQGLRLIYYSQIVNDFQKGDIAEGYSVSREKKESFPLTVTSAQKNPTAFYLCASSYGGADTEAFFGQGTRLTVV.

The rearrangement links TRBV7-9 to TRBJ2-5; 10 bases match TRBD1. After removal of 6 bases from V and 1 base from J, the junction contained 8 bases not matched to a gene. Germline V gene lookup returns CDR1 SEHNR and CDR2 FQNEAQ (reference sequence). The CDR3 runs 16 residues. The CDR3 is CASSYHRDRGQETQYF. In DNA, the CDR3 is TGTGCCAGCAGTTACCACCGGGACAGGGGCCAAGAGACCCAGTACTTC.

J is TRBJ2-7 and V is TRBV21-1; the D call of TRBD2 is as the table states it, not checked on the DNA. TRBV21-1 is marked as a pseudogene. The CDR3 consists of 12 residues. In DNA, the CDR3 is TGTGCCAGCAGCAAAGCGCAAGCGGGAGGATCTTTC. Its protein product is CASSKAQAGGSF.

The chain employs TRBV5-6 and TRBJ2-7; a possible D gene is TRBD1 (6 bases). The CDR3 has 14 amino acids. Germline CDR1 SGHDT, CDR2 YYEEEE. With 3 bases removed from V and 5 bases from J, the gap between germline ends came to 15 bases. CDR3 nucleotide sequence: TGTGCCAGCAGCTCACCACCCGGACAGAACGAGCAGTACTTC. Amino acid sequence: CASSSPPGQNEQYF.

This clone was seen a handful of times. V and J are TRBV7-9 and TRBJ2-7; D remains unclear. Germline V CDR1 and CDR2: SEHNR, FQNEAQ (reference sequence). CDR3 size: 12 residues. Trimming stripped 5 bases from V and 5 bases from J, with 10 bases between. CDR3 sequence: CASSPPFHEQYF. DNA for the CDR3: TGTGCCAGCAGCCCCCCCTTCCACGAGCAGTACTTC. The variable domain in full, completed from reference TRBV7-9 and TRBJ2-7, reads DTGVSQNPRHKITKRGQNVTFRCDPISEHNRLYWYRQTLGQGPEFLTYFQNEAQLEKSRLLSDRFSAERPKGSFSTLEIQRTEQGDSAMYLCASSPPFHEQYFGPGTRLTVT.

The rearrangement uses TRBV9 and TRBJ2-1; D may be TRBD1 (5 bases). Trimming took off 0 bases at V and 2 bases at J, with 12 bases between the two ends. The germline V gene encodes CDR1 SGDLS and CDR2 YYNGEE. CDR3 size: 16 residues. CDR3 sequence: CASSVGHRLTYNEQFF. CDR3 coding DNA: TGTGCCAGCAGCGTAGGGCACAGGTTGACCTACAATGAGCAGTTCTTC.

The chain links TRBV4-1 to TRBJ2-2, with a possible D match to TRBD1 (5 bases). The CDR3 has 15 residues. The germline V gene has CDR1 MGHRA and CDR2 YSYEKL. V lost 4 bases and J lost 1, with 10 bases in between. This CDR3 is CASSPMDMNTGELFF. The CDR3 coding sequence is TGCGCCAGCAGCCCGATGGACATGAACACCGGGGAGCTGTTTTTT.